This T cell receptor beta chain originates from a study of monozygotic twins with inflammatory bowel disease. General observations from the study: IBD patients carried less diverse TCRbeta repertoires (inverse Simpson) than healthy co-twins. No discrimination was achieved between different T cell subtypes.

For this clonotype: What it recognizes is unknown.

This CDR3 spans 14 amino acids. CDR1 and CDR2 from the germline V gene are SGHVS and FNYEAQ. Blood was drawn once per donor, and each sample measured approximately 2.5 ml. Whole blood served as the source of total RNA, and no T cell sorting took place. TCRdb re-analyzed the 5' RACE reads; it lists each CDR3 protein once, without DNA. The clone table shows approximately 160,000 distinct CDR3 sequences, with the ten largest holding around 7%. The receptor comes from a human donor with ulcerative colitis or Crohn's disease, or a healthy co-twin of an affected twin (not recorded which). Specimen: blood. The rearrangement uses TRBV7-6 and TRBJ2-5; TCRdb's D gene call, TRBD1, goes unchecked for lack of DNA. CDR3 protein: CASSLVGGVETQYF.